This entry lists 4 T cell receptor beta chains sequenced from one sample in a study of HIV-infected patients and healthy controls. Alpha and beta constant-region primers primed reverse transcription of about 470 ng RNA. Separate chain-specific third strand synthesis with multiplexing indices produced the alpha and beta libraries. TCRdb recomputed calls from the 5' RACE reads with MiXCR, one row per CDR3 protein. The table records under 8,500 distinct CDR3 sequences, 10% to 11% of them present only once. The repertoire came from unfractionated whole blood and reflected all unsorted peripheral T cells. The source material was blood, sampled before antiretroviral therapy. The receptors shown here come from an adult with HIV infection.

This clonotype was found many times. The rearrangement links TRBV7-3 to TRBJ2-7; D possibly corresponds to TRBD1 (6 bases). Trimming left V 5 bases short and J 6 bases short, with 14 bases between. Germline V gives CDR1 SGHTA, CDR2 FQGTGA. The CDR3 runs to 13 residues. The CDR3 spells CASSRSGAAEQYF. The CDR3 region has the DNA TGTGCCAGCAGCCGGTCAGGGGCTGCCGAGCAGTACTTC.

This clonotype was detected many times. The chain links TRBV6-2 or TRBV6-3 to TRBJ2-3; D tentatively reads TRBD1 or TRBD2 (5 bases each). Trimming took 4 bases from V and 8 from J, leaving 10 bases between them. This CDR3 comprises 12 residues. The germline gives CDR1 MNHEY, CDR2 SVGEGT. The CDR3 coding sequence is TGTGCCAGCAGTTTTGGGGGAGTTACGCAGTATTTT. It is translated as CASSFGGVTQYF.

This clonotype has at least ten counts. The V call is TRBV3-1, the J call TRBJ2-3; 9 bases line up with TRBD1. Germline V CDR1 and CDR2: LGHDT, YNNKEL (reference sequence). This CDR3 is built from 16 residues. V was pared by 4 bases and J by 1 base, with 6 bases of the junction left unmatched. The CDR3 spells CASSRNRGPGTDTQYF. The DNA of the CDR3 is TGTGCCAGCAGCCGGAACAGGGGGCCGGGCACAGATACGCAGTATTTT.

This clonotype was recorded many times. The V gene is TRBV12-3 or TRBV12-4, the J gene TRBJ1-2; no clear D. Trimming cost V 1 base and J 4 bases, with 10 bases left between them. CDR3 length equals 14 residues. The CDR3 nucleotides are TGTGCCAGCAGTTTAGGCCAGGCCCTCTATGGCTACACCTTC. Translation gives CASSLGQALYGYTF.